What follows are 32 T cell receptor beta chains derived from one specimen sequenced in a study of OX40 agonist ivuxolimab in advanced cancers. Produced via immunoSEQ multiplex PCR; TCRdb's table is partial and in-frame only. In the table there are around 70,000 clones, 75% to 90% of which are singletons. The source material was CD4+ or CD8+ T cells sorted from blood, sampled in a trial of the OX40 agonist ivuxolimab. Receptors were obtained from an adult with an advanced solid tumor such as melanoma, head and neck, liver or kidney cancer.

The chain combines TRBV19 with TRBJ1-2; D remains unclear. The CDR3 runs 12 residues. With 4 bases removed from V and 0 bases from J, the gap between germline ends came to 3 bases. Germline CDR1 is LNHDA and CDR2 is SQIVND (reference sequence). CDR3 loop: CASSNANYGYTF. Written as DNA, the CDR3 is TGTGCCAGTAGTAATGCTAACTATGGCTACACCTTC.

The V gene is TRBV2, the J gene TRBJ2-3; D is uncertain. The CDR3 is made up of 13 amino acids. Germline CDR1 SNHLY, CDR2 FYNNEI. Trimming pared 7 bases from V and 8 bases from J, leaving 16 bases between. The CDR3, as DNA: TGTGCCAGCACACCTATACTCGCAATTACGCAGTATTTT. This gives the protein CASTPILAITQYF.

The chain carries TRBV19 and TRBJ1-2, with TRBD1 matching over 7 bases. The V segment lost 3 bases and the J segment 4 bases; nucleotides outside the gene matches: 8. Germline V gives CDR1 LNHDA, CDR2 SQIVND (reference sequence). The CDR3 runs to 15 residues. The CDR3 DNA follows: TGTGCCAGTAGTATCGGTCAAGGGGGCTCCTATGGCTACACCTTC. This encodes CASSIGQGGSYGYTF.

In this sample, this clone turned up once. The chain couples TRBV2 to TRBJ1-5; D remains unclear. The CDR3 is made up of 13 amino acids. CDR1 SNHLY and CDR2 FYNNEI come from the germline V gene. The V end was cut by 3 bases, the J end by 3 bases, with 6 bases between. The CDR3 DNA follows: TGTGCCAGCAGTGATGATTCCAATCAGCCCCAGCATTTT. Its protein is CASSDDSNQPQHF. The whole variable domain, filled in from reference TRBV2 and TRBJ1-5, reads EPEVTQTPSHQVTQMGQEVILRCVPISNHLYFYWYRQILGQKVEFLVSFYNNEISEKSEIFDDQFSVERPDGSNFTLKIRSTKLEDSAMYFCASSDDSNQPQHFGDGTRLSIL.

The rearrangement links TRBV4-3 to TRBJ1-2; D is unresolved. The V gene lost 1 base and the J gene lost 2 bases, with 8 bases spanning the gap. CDR3 length equals 14 residues. The germline CDR1 and CDR2 sequences are LGHNA and YSLEER. CDR3 sequence (DNA): TGCGCCAGCAGCCAAGGTGTGGACAACTATGGCTACACCTTC. This gives the protein CASSQGVDNYGYTF.

This clone has just one count. This chain joins TRBV5-4 and TRBJ2-2; possibly TRBD2 for D (5 bases). CDR3 length: 17 amino acids. CDR1 and CDR2 (germline): SGHNT, YYREEE (reference sequence). Deletions cut 2 bases from V and 6 bases from J, with 20 bases between. CDR3 nucleotides: TGTGCCAGCAGCTTCTATGGTACCGCTGGGAGTGCCGGGGAGCTGTTTTTT. The encoded protein is CASSFYGTAGSAGELFF.

This clone was observed a handful of times. This same CDR3 is encoded by further DNA sequences in the sample. V usage is TRBV7-9 and J usage is TRBJ2-3, with 10 bases aligning to TRBD2. Looked up from germline, CDR1 is SEHNR and CDR2 is FQNEAQ (reference sequence). This CDR3 is 14 amino acids long. V lost 5 bases and J lost 6; bases outside the gene matches: 5. Written as DNA, the CDR3 is TGTGCCAGCAGCCCAGCGGGGGGGACCGATACGCAGTATTTT. Translated, it gives CASSPAGGTDTQYF.

The chain couples TRBV27 to TRBJ1-1; the D gene is possibly TRBD1 (5 bases). There are 13 residues in the CDR3. Trimming removed 7 bases from V and 8 bases from J, with 17 bases in between. In germline, CDR1 is MNHEY, CDR2 SMNVEV (reference sequence). The CDR3: CASTPVGGWEAFF. CDR3 bases: TGTGCCAGCACCCCTGTGGGGGGGTGGGAAGCTTTCTTT.

V usage is TRBV5-4 and J usage is TRBJ2-3, with D possibly TRBD2 on 7 matching bases. With 8 bases removed from V and 1 base from J, the gap between germline ends came to 14 bases. The CDR3 consists of 14 residues. Germline CDR1 reads SGHNT; CDR2 reads YYREEE (reference sequence). The CDR3 nucleotides read TGTGCCAGTAAGGGGGGGGCTGGCACAGATACGCAGTATTTT. Its protein is CASKGGAGTDTQYF.

This chain uses TRBV7-6 with TRBJ2-2; 7 nucleotides align to TRBD1. There are 16 residues in the CDR3. CDR1 SGHVS and CDR2 FNYEAQ come from the germline V gene. V trimming: 2 bases; J trimming: 2 bases; junction bases outside the gene matches: 5. CDR3 sequence (DNA): TGTGCCAGCAGCTTATTGGACAGGACAAACACCGGGGAGCTGTTTTTT. It yields the protein CASSLLDRTNTGELFF. The variable domain in full, completed from reference TRBV7-6 and TRBJ2-2, reads GAGVSQSPRYKVTKRGQDVALRCDPISGHVSLYWYRQALGQGPEFLTYFNYEAQQDKSGLPNDRFSAERPEGSISTLTIQRTEQRDSAMYRCASSLLDRTNTGELFFGEGSRLTVL.

This chain links TRBV4-1 with TRBJ2-5, with 8 nucleotides matching TRBD2. The CDR3 is 15 amino acids. The V segment lost 2 bases and the J segment 5 bases; nucleotides outside the gene matches: 7. Per the germline V gene, CDR1 is MGHRA and CDR2 is YSYEKL. The CDR3 region has the DNA TGCGCCAGCAGCCAAAACGGGGGGGCCGGGGAGACCCAGTACTTC. It yields the protein CASSQNGGAGETQYF.

This sequence joins TRBV28 and TRBJ1-1, with D possibly TRBD1 on 5 matching bases. Looked up from germline, CDR1 is MDHEN and CDR2 is SYDVKM. Trimming pared 3 bases from V and 11 bases from J, leaving 13 bases between. CDR3 size: 12 residues. The CDR3 here is CASSFGLREAFF. CDR3 sequence (DNA): TGTGCCAGCAGTTTTGGGCTCAGGGAGGCTTTCTTT.

This chain connects TRBV6-4 to TRBJ2-7; D is ambiguous. This CDR3 spans 14 amino acids. The V gene lost 6 bases and the J gene lost 2 bases, with 14 bases spanning the gap. Germline V gene lookup returns CDR1 MRHNA and CDR2 SNTAGT. CDR3 residues: CASRRHPGTYEQYF. Here the CDR3 DNA reads TGTGCCAGCAGAAGACACCCGGGCACCTACGAGCAGTACTTC.

The chain is built from TRBV11-3 and TRBJ2-5; D possibly matches TRBD1 or TRBD2 (5 bases each). Germline-derived CDR1 and CDR2 are SGHNT and YENEEA. This CDR3 contains 15 residues. V was shortened by 5 bases and J by 2 bases, with 15 bases between the two germline ends. The CDR3 sequence: CASSLGADPQETQYF. The CDR3 nucleotides are TGTGCCAGCAGCCTCGGGGCAGATCCGCAAGAGACCCAGTACTTC.

The chain joins TRBV5-1 to TRBJ1-5; D remains ambiguous. This CDR3 has 14 amino acids. Germline assignment: CDR1 SGHRS and CDR2 YFSETQ. V dropped 4 bases and J dropped 5 bases, with 13 bases sitting between them. CDR3 sequence: CASSPDTGDQPQHF. As DNA, the CDR3 is TGCGCCAGCAGCCCCGACACGGGCGATCAGCCCCAGCATTTT.

V gene TRBV7-9 combines with J gene TRBJ1-2, with TRBD1 matching over 7 bases. After removal of 5 bases from V and 3 bases from J, the junction contained 9 bases not matched to a gene. The CDR3 totals 15 residues. CDR1 and CDR2 from the germline V gene are SEHNR and FQNEAQ (reference sequence). The CDR3 DNA follows: TGTGCCAGCAGCGAAAACAGGGGAGGTGACTATGGCTACACCTTC. Residues: CASSENRGGDYGYTF.

This chain connects TRBV5-5 to TRBJ2-2; D not certain. Germline CDR1 SGHKS, CDR2 YYEKEE (reference sequence). The CDR3 sequence is 17 residues long. Trimming removed 0 bases from V and 0 bases from J, with 12 bases in between. The CDR3 DNA reads TGTGCCAGCAGCTTGGAGTCCCAGACAACGAACACCGGGGAGCTGTTTTTT. Its protein product is CASSLESQTTNTGELFF.

This chain uses TRBV10-1 with TRBJ2-7; D might be TRBD1 (5 bases). The germline gives CDR1 WNHNN, CDR2 SYGVQD (reference sequence). CDR3 length: 13 amino acids. Trimming removed 6 bases at V and 3 bases at J, with 12 bases between. This CDR3 is CASRATDCYEQYF. The CDR3 nucleotides read TGCGCCAGCAGAGCGACAGATTGCTACGAGCAGTACTTC.

The rearrangement joins TRBV4-1 to TRBJ2-7; unclear D gene. This CDR3 contains 15 residues. From germline, CDR1 is MGHRA and CDR2 YSYEKL. Trimming pared 1 base from V and 2 bases from J, leaving 12 bases between. CDR3 nucleotides: TGCGCCAGCAGCCAAGTTTTGGCCGCCGCCTACGAGCAGTACTTC. Protein product: CASSQVLAAAYEQYF.

The chain has TRBV6-5 and TRBJ2-7, with D tentatively TRBD2 (5 bases). Germline-derived CDR1 and CDR2 are MNHEY and SVGAGI. The CDR3 is 13 residues long. V dropped 5 bases and J dropped 4 bases, with 12 bases sitting between them. The chain's CDR3 is CASSQGSFYEQYF. CDR3 sequence (DNA): TGTGCCAGCAGTCAAGGGAGTTTTTACGAGCAGTACTTC.

Here the CDR3 DNA reads TGTGCCAGCAGTTTTTTCATGGGGGAAGGGGGTCATGAGCAGTTCTTC. This gives the protein CASSFFMGEGGHEQFF. V and J are TRBV28 and TRBJ2-1; D perhaps matches TRBD1 (6 bases). Trimming shortened V by 3 bases and J by 8 bases, and 20 bases separated the two germline ends. This CDR3 region has 16 residues. The germline CDR1 and CDR2 sequences are MDHEN and SYDVKM.

V and J are TRBV18 and TRBJ2-5; perhaps TRBD1 as D (6 bases). The V end lost 2 bases, the J end lost 1 base, and 8 bases lay between the germline ends. CDR1 is KGHSH and CDR2 is LQKENI in the germline V gene. The CDR3 has 14 amino acids. CDR3 sequence: CASSPGQSQETQYF. In nucleotides, the CDR3 is TGTGCCAGCTCACCAGGACAGTCCCAAGAGACCCAGTACTTC.

The chain couples TRBV7-9 to TRBJ1-5, with D tentatively TRBD1 (6 bases). Germline CDR1 reads SEHNR; CDR2 reads FQNEAQ (reference sequence). V lost 5 bases to trimming and J lost 7 bases, with 12 bases between them. The CDR3 runs 13 residues. As DNA, the CDR3 is TGTGCCAGCAGCGGACAGATGGGGCAGCCCCAGCATTTT. It encodes CASSGQMGQPQHF.

The chain recombines TRBV19 with TRBJ1-1; D remains unclear. CDR1 is LNHDA, CDR2 SQIVND, per germline (reference sequence). The CDR3 contains 13 residues. The V and J ends lost 4 bases and 4 bases respectively, with 10 bases between them. The CDR3 DNA reads TGTGCCAGTAGTACCCTCCCCCCCACTGAAGCTTTCTTT. It yields the protein CASSTLPPTEAFF.

The chain combines TRBV7-2 with TRBJ2-5, with 8 positions matching TRBD2. This CDR3 spans 16 amino acids. The ends lost 5 bases at V and 0 bases at J; junction bases unmatched: 8. CDR1 SGHTA and CDR2 FQGNSA come from the germline V gene. CDR3 protein: CASSIGLAVYQETQYF. As DNA, the CDR3 is TGTGCCAGCAGCATTGGACTAGCAGTGTACCAAGAGACCCAGTACTTC.

This clone has just a few counts. The rearrangement uses TRBV5-4 and TRBJ1-2; perhaps TRBD1 as D (6 bases). V shed 4 bases and J shed 4 bases, with 17 bases lying between them. The CDR3 runs 15 residues. The germline V gene has CDR1 SGHNT and CDR2 YYREEE (reference sequence). The DNA for the CDR3 is TGTGCCAGCAGCACAGGGACAAGGGCTACCTATGGCTACACCTTC. Its translation: CASSTGTRATYGYTF.

The chain combines TRBV6-6 with TRBJ1-5, with D possibly TRBD1 on 6 matching bases. Trimming shortened V by 0 bases and J by 5 bases, and 8 bases separated the two germline ends. The germline V gene encodes CDR1 MNHNY and CDR2 SVGAGI (reference sequence). The CDR3 is 14 residues long. CDR3 bases: TGTGCCAGCAGTTACTCTGAGGGGGATCAGCCCCAGCATTTT. Amino acid sequence: CASSYSEGDQPQHF.

The V and J genes are TRBV7-8 and TRBJ1-6; D is perhaps TRBD1 (6 bases). Trimming stripped 0 bases from V and 2 bases from J, with 8 bases between. In germline, CDR1 is SGHVS, CDR2 FQNEAQ. The CDR3 consists of 16 residues. The DNA for the CDR3 is TGTGCCAGCAGCTTAGCTGGGGGCACCTATAATTCACCCCTCCACTTT. Translating it yields CASSLAGGTYNSPLHF.

The V gene is TRBV29-1, the J gene TRBJ1-4; 9 nucleotides agree with TRBD1. This CDR3 is 15 amino acids long. The germline V gene has CDR1 SQVTM and CDR2 ANQGSEA. Trimming at V came to 6 bases and at J to 7 bases, leaving 12 bases not matched to a gene. CDR3 DNA: TGCAGCGTCAGAACACAGGGGGCGGTTAGTGAAAAACTGTTTTTT. It codes for CSVRTQGAVSEKLFF.

The rearrangement links TRBV11-1 to TRBJ1-2; TRBD1 aligns across 11 bases. CDR3 length: 15 amino acids. After removal of 3 bases from V and 3 bases from J, the junction contained 3 bases not matched to a gene. Germline CDR1 reads SGHAT; CDR2 reads FQDESV (reference sequence). This CDR3 is CASSFGQGAYYGYTF. CDR3 sequence (DNA): TGTGCCAGCAGCTTCGGACAGGGGGCATACTATGGCTACACCTTC.

The V gene is TRBV11-2, the J gene TRBJ2-3; a weak D match, TRBD2 (6 bases). CDR1 and CDR2 (germline): SGHAT, FQNNGV. V dropped 7 bases and J dropped 1 base, with 15 bases sitting between them. This CDR3 is 15 amino acids long. Written as DNA, the CDR3 is TGTGCCAGCAAGGGTGGGGGGTCTGGCACAGATACGCAGTATTTT. It encodes CASKGGGSGTDTQYF.

The rearrangement joins TRBV7-9 to TRBJ2-2; TRBD2 matches at 7 bases. With V trimmed by 3 bases and J by 3 bases, 4 bases remained unmatched. The germline CDR1 and CDR2 sequences are SEHNR and FQNEAQ (reference sequence). The CDR3 is 15 residues long. The CDR3 bases are TGTGCCAGCAGCTTTCTAGCGGCCGACACCGGGGAGCTGTTTTTT. The encoded protein is CASSFLAADTGELFF.